The present T cell receptor (beta chain) was sequenced within a study of shared clonotypes between healthy human individuals. Sequencing was performed with immunoSEQ multiplex PCR; in TCRdb, only in-frame clones are kept and a portion is missing. The sample consists of millions of clones, more than 80% of them appearing once. Germline V gives CDR1 SGHRS, CDR2 YFSETQ. This CDR3 region has 17 residues. Of note for this clone: One end of the junction is discordant with germline, which a read error may explain. Other nucleotide sequences in the sample specify the same CDR3.

What was sequenced was naive CD4+ T cells from PBMCs. Subset: CD45RA+ positively selected. This TCR was recovered from a man aged 18-30 years in good health. Some clones in this sample may be carry-over from other donors' samples. V usage is TRBV5-1 and J usage is TRBJ2-6, with D perhaps matching TRBD2 (5 bases). CDR3 region: CASSPPDFSSGANVLTF. The CDR3 nucleotides read TGCGCCAGCAGCCCCCCGGACTTCAGTTCTGGAGCCAACGTCCTGACTTTC. The complete variable domain, with remaining parts taken from reference TRBV5-1 and TRBJ2-6, reads KAGVTQTPRYLIKTRGQQVTLSCSPISGHRSVSWYQQTPGQGLQFLFEYFSETQRNKGNFPGRFSGRQFSNSRSEMNVSTLELGDSALYLCASSPPDFSSGANVLTFGAGSRLTVL.